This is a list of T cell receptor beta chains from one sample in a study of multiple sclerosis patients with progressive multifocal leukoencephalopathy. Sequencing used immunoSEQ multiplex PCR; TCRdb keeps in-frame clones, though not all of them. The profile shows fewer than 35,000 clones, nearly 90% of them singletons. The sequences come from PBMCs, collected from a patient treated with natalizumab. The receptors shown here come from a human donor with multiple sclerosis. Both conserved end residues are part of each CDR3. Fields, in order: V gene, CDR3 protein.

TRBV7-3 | CASSPQQGENTEAFF
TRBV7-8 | CASSQRRGEQYF
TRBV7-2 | CASSLDGRFYNEQFF
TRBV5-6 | CASSLARGQGENQPQHF
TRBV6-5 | CASTPQVAGGHEQFF
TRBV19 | CATADSDGPYNQPQHF
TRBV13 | CASRGGGKSDTQYF
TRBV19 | CASSDSYGYTF
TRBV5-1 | CASAPSWSAAANYGYTF
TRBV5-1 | CASSLVLGANTGELFF
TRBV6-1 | CARLTGVIQETQYF
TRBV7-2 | CASSLLSSGGQFF
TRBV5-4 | CATYSGDFYNEQFF
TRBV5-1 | CASRPGQMNTEAFF
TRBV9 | CASSGGSEQYF
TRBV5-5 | CASSPSIQGASYEQYF
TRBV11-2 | CASSPSREPFYGYTF
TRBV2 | CASSEGGTGTGYTF
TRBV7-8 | CASSLYAKEGGGFYGYTF
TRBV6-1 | CASTAGQGHTEAFF
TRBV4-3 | CASSLRRGETVELFF
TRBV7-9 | CASSPRTIALSQETQYF
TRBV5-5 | CASSLGNQPQHF
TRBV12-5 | CASGLGGLFSGNTIYF
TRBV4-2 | CASSQDSTGELFF
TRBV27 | CASSLSGLEPQHF
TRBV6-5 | CASRGLAGDNEQFF
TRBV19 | CASSIRDRANYGYTF
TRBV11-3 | CASSRSWNTEAFF
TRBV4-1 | CASSQDLTGVYEQYF
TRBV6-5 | CASSVDRVGDEQFF
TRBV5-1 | CASSEQGTEAFF
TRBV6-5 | CASSYTTGTPPYEQYF
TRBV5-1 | CASSLEFTGGYTF
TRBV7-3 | CASSFREADTQYF
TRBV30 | CAWRGFPGYTF
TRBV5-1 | CASSLDSYQPQHF
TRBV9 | CASSPTSGGTLTQYF
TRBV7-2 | CASSLAAASISGNTIYF
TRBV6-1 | CASSAEGRDRRYTF
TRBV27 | CASGTAYGYTF
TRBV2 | CASSYRSIVYSNQPQHF
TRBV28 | CASSSQDSGGYF
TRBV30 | CAWSDPGQGVSGNTIYF
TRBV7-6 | CASSALLRESEKLFF
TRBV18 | CASSPSSGSQGEQYF
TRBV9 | CASSSRRNTIYF
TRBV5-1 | CASSLASRENGYTF
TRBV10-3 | CAITRAREEKLFF
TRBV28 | CASFDRADGYTF
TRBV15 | CATSRILTQGGEQYF
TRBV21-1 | CATVMQDTQYF